These 20 T cell receptor beta chains were all obtained from the same sample, sequenced in a study of shared clonotypes between healthy human individuals. Here immunoSEQ multiplex PCR was the method, and the copy in TCRdb shows in-frame clones only, minus some. Here the sample spans around 2,000,000 clones, roughly 96% being singletons. The source material was naive CD4+ T cells sorted from blood. Subset noted: CD45RA+ positively selected. Receptors originate from a man between 18 and 35 years old in good health.

The chain carries TRBV13 and TRBJ2-7; D may be TRBD2 (7 bases). Per germline, CDR1 PRHDT and CDR2 FYEKMQ (reference sequence). The length of the CDR3 is 17 residues. V gave up 5 bases and J gave up 5 bases, with 25 bases separating them. The CDR3, as DNA: TGTGCCAGCAGCGAGGGGTCCAGGGGACTACATTCTAACGAGCAGTACTTC. Translating it yields CASSEGSRGLHSNEQYF.

On this clone: Within the sample, other DNA sequences also encode this same CDR3. The chain carries TRBV5-1 and TRBJ2-3; D is unresolved. The V end lost 4 bases, the J end lost 4 bases, and 10 bases lay between the germline ends. This CDR3 has 13 residues. Germline CDR1 is SGHRS and CDR2 is YFSETQ. The CDR3 here is CASSLAGADTQYF. The CDR3 DNA is TGCGCCAGCAGCCTGGCTGGAGCAGATACGCAGTATTTT.

The chain recombines TRBV2 with TRBJ2-2; TRBD2 might be the D (5 bases). Germline-derived CDR1 and CDR2 are SNHLY and FYNNEI. Trimming left V 2 bases short and J 4 bases short, with 8 bases between. This CDR3 region has 14 residues. The CDR3, as DNA: TGTGCCAGCAGTGAAACGAGGGCCACCGGGGAGCTGTTTTTT. Translation gives CASSETRATGELFF.

The chain has TRBV14 and TRBJ2-1, with D tentatively TRBD2 (5 bases). Trimming shortened V by 0 bases and J by 2 bases, and 11 bases separated the two germline ends. This CDR3 has 16 residues. CDR1 SGHDN and CDR2 FVKESK come from the germline V gene. CDR3 in DNA: TGTGCCAGCAGCCAAGACGTGGGAGCCACCTACAATGAGCAGTTCTTC. It translates to CASSQDVGATYNEQFF.

V and J are TRBV28 and TRBJ1-2; D not resolved. The V and J ends lost 3 bases and 2 bases respectively, with 7 bases between them. The CDR3 extends over 13 amino acids. Germline V lookup: CDR1 MDHEN, CDR2 SYDVKM. The DNA for the CDR3 is TGTGCCAGCAGTTTTCTCCGAAACTATGGCTACACCTTC. This gives the protein CASSFLRNYGYTF.

The chain links TRBV30 to TRBJ1-5; D ambiguous. The V gene's germline CDR1 is GTSNPN and CDR2 SVGIG (reference sequence). V was trimmed by 3 bases and J by 9 bases, leaving 15 bases between them. This CDR3 comprises 13 residues. CDR3 sequence reads: CAWRADRDGPQHF. CDR3 DNA: TGTGCCTGGAGGGCTGACCGAGACGGGCCCCAGCATTTT.

The chain links TRBV27 to TRBJ2-1; TRBD2 aligns across 10 bases. The V segment lost 9 bases and the J segment 5 bases; nucleotides outside the gene matches: 10. Germline V CDR1 and CDR2: MNHEY, SMNVEV (reference sequence). There are 15 residues in the CDR3. The CDR3 nucleotides are TGTGCCAGTATAAAACTAGCGGGAATTCACAATGAGCAGTTCTTC. Translating gives CASIKLAGIHNEQFF.

The chain combines TRBV5-8 with TRBJ1-2, with D uncertain. CDR3 length: 14 amino acids. Germline CDR1 and CDR2: SGHTS and YDEGEE. The ends were cut back, 0 bases at V and 0 bases at J, with 6 bases in the middle. The CDR3 DNA reads TGTGCCAGCAGCTTGGCGCAGGCTAACTATGGCTACACCTTC. It yields the protein CASSLAQANYGYTF. Full variable domain (remainder filled in from reference TRBV5-8 and TRBJ1-2): EAGVTQSPTHLIKTRGQQATLRCSPISGHTSVYWYQQALGLGLQFLLWYDEGEERNRGNFPPRFSGRQFPNYSSELNVNALELEDSALYLCASSLAQANYGYTFGSGTRLTVV.

The chain links TRBV5-4 to TRBJ2-5, with 9 bases matching TRBD1. The CDR3 consists of 16 residues. Trimming cost V 4 bases and J 5 bases; bases outside gene matches: 12. CDR1 SGHNT and CDR2 YYREEE come from the germline V gene (reference sequence). The CDR3 here is CASSNPKDRGRETQYF. CDR3 sequence (DNA): TGTGCCAGCAGCAACCCCAAGGACAGGGGCCGGGAGACCCAGTACTTC.

The chain couples TRBV29-1 to TRBJ2-3; TRBD1 agrees at 8 bases. This CDR3 comprises 17 residues. Trimming removed 3 bases from V and 5 bases from J; junction bases left unmatched: 16. Germline values: CDR1 SQVTM, CDR2 ANQGSEA. The CDR3 sequence: CSVDRSFDRGRGDTQYF. The DNA for the CDR3 is TGCAGCGTTGATAGGAGCTTCGACAGGGGAAGAGGAGATACGCAGTATTTT.

The rearrangement joins TRBV27 to TRBJ2-3; TRBD2 aligns across 10 bases. Germline lookup yields CDR1 MNHEY and CDR2 SMNVEV (reference sequence). This CDR3 is built from 15 residues. After removal of 5 bases from V and 4 bases from J, the junction contained 6 bases not matched to a gene. CDR3 sequence (DNA): TGTGCCAGCAGTAAAGCGGGGGGGCTCGCAGATACGCAGTATTTT. Its translation: CASSKAGGLADTQYF.

This clone was found many times. The CDR3 sequence: CAWRKAGGLNIQYF. The CDR3 nucleotides are TGTGCCTGGAGGAAAGCGGGAGGCCTAAACATTCAGTACTTC. J is TRBJ2-4 and V is TRBV30; 9 bases are a match to TRBD2. CDR3 size: 14 residues. CDR1 GTSNPN and CDR2 SVGIG come from the germline V gene (reference sequence). With V trimmed by 3 bases and J by 6 bases, 6 bases remained unmatched.

This clone has only one observation. The V gene is TRBV21-1, the J gene TRBJ2-7; the table assigns TRBD1, which was not confirmed against the DNA. TRBV21-1 is assigned pseudogene status. The CDR3 has 20 amino acids. The CDR3 is CASSKATKTGGPAVSYEQYF. The CDR3 DNA follows: TGTGCCAGCAGCAAAGCCACTAAGACAGGAGGTCCAGCCGTCTCCTACGAGCAGTACTTC.

The V gene is TRBV12-5, the J gene TRBJ1-5; no clear D. The CDR3 totals 18 residues. Trimming shortened V by 0 bases and J by 1 base, and 16 bases separated the two germline ends. Germline V CDR1 and CDR2: LGHNT, FRNRAP. The CDR3 region has the DNA TGTGCTAGTGGTTTGGTACTATCTGGGGTCGGGAGCAATCAGCCCCAGCATTTT. Translation gives CASGLVLSGVGSNQPQHF. Full variable domain (rest looked up from reference TRBV12-5 and TRBJ1-5): DARVTQTPRHKVTEMGQEVTMRCQPILGHNTVFWYRQTMMQGLELLAYFRNRAPLDDSGMPKDRFSAEMPDATLATLKIQPSEPRDSAVYFCASGLVLSGVGSNQPQHFGDGTRLSIL.

The V gene is TRBV7-9, the J gene TRBJ1-2; 7 nucleotides match TRBD1. The J segment lost 2 bases and the V segment lost 5 bases, leaving 5 bases of the junction unmatched. Germline V gene lookup returns CDR1 SEHNR and CDR2 FQNEAQ (reference sequence). CDR3 length equals 14 residues. CDR3 region: CASSARQGNYGYTF. The DNA of the CDR3 is TGTGCCAGCAGCGCTCGACAGGGAAACTATGGCTACACCTTC.

The chain uses TRBV2 and TRBJ1-4, with D tentatively TRBD1 (5 bases). V lost 6 bases and J 5 bases, leaving 10 bases between the germline ends. Per the germline V gene, CDR1 is SNHLY and CDR2 is FYNNEI. This CDR3 has 13 residues. Here the CDR3 reads CASRWDGNEKLFF. DNA for the CDR3: TGTGCCAGCAGATGGGACGGGAATGAAAAACTGTTTTTT.

J is TRBJ1-5 and V is TRBV2; no firm D call. Germline CDR1 reads SNHLY; CDR2 reads FYNNEI. CDR3 length: 13 residues. Trimming took off 5 bases at V and 4 bases at J, with 9 bases between the two ends. Here the CDR3 reads CASSTYRNQPQHF. The CDR3 DNA is TGTGCCAGCAGTACGTACAGAAATCAGCCCCAGCATTTT. Combining the CDR3 with reference TRBV2 and TRBJ1-5 gives the whole variable domain EPEVTQTPSHQVTQMGQEVILRCVPISNHLYFYWYRQILGQKVEFLVSFYNNEISEKSEIFDDQFSVERPDGSNFTLKIRSTKLEDSAMYFCASSTYRNQPQHFGDGTRLSIL.

The V call is TRBV5-1, the J call TRBJ1-2; TRBD1 matches 7 bases. The V and J ends lost 3 bases and 8 bases, in that order; junction bases with no gene match: 7. The CDR3 consists of 13 residues. Looked up from germline, CDR1 is SGHRS and CDR2 is YFSETQ. The DNA of the CDR3 is TGCGCCAGCAGCTCTGAGGGGGCGCTCGGCTACACCTTC. Translation: CASSSEGALGYTF. Complete variable domain (other parts from reference TRBV5-1 and TRBJ1-2): KAGVTQTPRYLIKTRGQQVTLSCSPISGHRSVSWYQQTPGQGLQFLFEYFSETQRNKGNFPGRFSGRQFSNSRSEMNVSTLELGDSALYLCASSSEGALGYTFGSGTRLTVV.

The gene calls are TRBV11-3 and TRBJ1-5, with D perhaps matching TRBD1 (6 bases). CDR1 and CDR2 (germline): SGHNT, YENEEA. The CDR3 loop spans 17 amino acids. V was trimmed by 1 base and J by 0 bases, leaving 13 bases between them. CDR3 sequence (DNA): TGTGCCAGCAGCTTAGGGTCCGGACAGTCTAGCAATCAGCCCCAGCATTTT. It translates to CASSLGSGQSSNQPQHF. Full variable domain (rest looked up from reference TRBV11-3 and TRBJ1-5): EAGVVQSPRYKIIEKKQPVAFWCNPISGHNTLYWYLQNLGQGPELLIRYENEEAVDDSQLPKDRFSAERLKGVDSTLKIQPAELGDSAVYLCASSLGSGQSSNQPQHFGDGTRLSIL.

The rearrangement links TRBV5-1 to TRBJ2-7; D uncertain. The ends were cut back, 3 bases at V and 0 bases at J, with 13 bases in the middle. Germline CDR1 is SGHRS and CDR2 is YFSETQ. The CDR3 covers 15 residues. CDR3 DNA: TGCGCCAGCAGCTGGGGTACAGCCAGCTCCTACGAGCAGTACTTC. Translated: CASSWGTASSYEQYF.